The sequence of this T cell receptor (beta chain) was determined in a study of type 1 regulatory T cells. Whole-study context: T-allo10 is a Tr1-enriched, alloantigen-specific CD4 T cell product made in vitro.

V dropped 2 bases and J dropped 2 bases, with 17 bases sitting between them. CDR1 is SGHTA, CDR2 FQGNSA, per germline. This CDR3 has 17 residues. TCRdb passed the reads through MiXCR, listing each CDR3 protein once. The table shows around 69,000 distinct CDR3 sequences, with about 69% occurring only once. As for this clonotype: Antigen unknown.

Material: cultured T cells, either the whole culture or a sorted T cell fraction (not recorded which). Regarding subset: Tr1-enriched cell product generated in vitro against host alloantigens. The receptor was derived from a human donor in good health. This rearrangement joins TRBV7-2 to TRBJ2-3; either TRBD1 or TRBD2 may fit D (5 bases each). CDR3 DNA sequence: TGTGCCAGCAGCTTAAGGTGGGGGAAGGTTATCACAGATACGCAGTATTTT. This gives the protein CASSLRWGKVITDTQYF.